The entry that follows covers one T cell receptor beta chain sequence. Its antigen remains unidentified. An input of roughly 0.5 to 1 ug of RNA was subjected to reverse transcription using random hexamers. The method of amplification for TCR beta CDR3 was immunoSEQ multiplex PCR, covering 54 Vbeta and 13 Jbeta. TCRdb reprocessed the immunoSEQ multiplex PCR reads with MiXCR, giving one entry per CDR3 protein. Of about 120,000 distinct CDR3 sequences listed, approximately 94% are singletons. The germline gives CDR1 DFQATT, CDR2 SNEGSKA (reference sequence). J lost 0 bases, V lost 6 bases, and 5 bases had no gene match. CDR3 size: 14 residues. The data were obtained in a study of CD8 T cells in Susac syndrome. Study-level findings and limits: The study conceded that its TCR sequencing and HLA analysis involved relatively few individuals.

TCR beta sequencing covered blood CD8+ and CD4+ T cells. Through negative isolation, CD4+ and CD8+ T cells were obtained, while TEMRA cells were enriched using FACS. The chain carries TRBV20-1 and TRBJ1-3; 7 nucleotides align to TRBD1. The clonotype originates from a human donor with multiple sclerosis. Sequenced sample: CD4+ T cells from PBMCs. CDR3 residues: CSAVQGTSGNTIYF. The CDR3 bases are TGCAGTGCGGTACAGGGGACCTCTGGAAACACCATATATTTT.